One T cell receptor beta chain is described in this entry. Sequencing of TCR beta drew on CD8+ and CD4+ T cells from blood. TEMRA cells were FACS-enriched and CD8+ and CD4+ T cells negatively isolated. The sample is drawn from a study of CD8 T cells in Susac syndrome. Roughly 0.45 to 1 ug RNA was reverse transcribed with random hexamers. The TCR beta CDR3 was amplified by immunoSEQ multiplex PCR across 54 Vbeta, 13 Jbeta. TCRdb re-called the immunoSEQ multiplex PCR reads through MiXCR, storing one row per CDR3 protein. The sample records approximately 110,000 distinct CDR3 sequences, roughly 96% being singletons. The CDR3 has 16 residues. Germline V gene data show CDR1 as SQVTM and CDR2 as ANQGSEA. After removal of 1 base from V and 0 bases from J, the junction contained 0 bases not matched to a gene.

The chain has TRBV29-1 and TRBJ2-6; 10 bases align to TRBD1. The clonotype originates from a human donor in good health. The sample consisted of CD4+ T cells from PBMCs. The CDR3 reads CSVEGTGGSGANVLTF. In nucleotides, the CDR3 is TGCAGCGTTGAAGGGACAGGGGGCTCTGGGGCCAACGTCCTGACTTTC. Variable domain in full (rest from reference TRBV29-1 and TRBJ2-6): SAVISQKPSRDICQRGTSLTIQCQVDSQVTMMFWYRQQPGQSLTLIATANQGSEATYESGFVIDKFPISRPNLTFSTLTVSNMSPEDSSIYLCSVEGTGGSGANVLTFGAGSRLTVL.